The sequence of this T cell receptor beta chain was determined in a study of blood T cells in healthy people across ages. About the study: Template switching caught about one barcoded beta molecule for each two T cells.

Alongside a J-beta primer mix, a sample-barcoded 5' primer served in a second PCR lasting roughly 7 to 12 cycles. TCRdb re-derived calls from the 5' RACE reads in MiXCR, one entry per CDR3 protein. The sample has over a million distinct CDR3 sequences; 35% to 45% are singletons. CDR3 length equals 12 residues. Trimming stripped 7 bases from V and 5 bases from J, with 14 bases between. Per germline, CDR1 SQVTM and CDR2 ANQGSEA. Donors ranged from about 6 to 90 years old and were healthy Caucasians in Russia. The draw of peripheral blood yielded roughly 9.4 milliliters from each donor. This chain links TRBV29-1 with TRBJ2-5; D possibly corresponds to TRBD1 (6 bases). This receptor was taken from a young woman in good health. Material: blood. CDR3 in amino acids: CSAADSRETQYF. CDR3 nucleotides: TGCAGCGCCGCGGACAGTAGGGAGACCCAGTACTTC.